The T cell receptor (beta chain) described here comes from a study of cytomegalovirus exposure and HLA in healthy donors. As to this clone: Its target is unknown.

Trimming at V came to 6 bases and at J to 8 bases, leaving 15 bases not matched to a gene. The germline V gene has CDR1 KGHSH and CDR2 LQKENI. The CDR3 is made up of 15 amino acids. PCR used 60 Vbeta primers and 13 Jbeta primers. How the authors handled the data: Later, tens of millions of unique TCR beta chains were counted in an analysis, and roughly 10 million of them were shared. Profiled with immunoSEQ multiplex PCR; TCRdb holds only in-frame clones, not every one. Clonal size and the V and J genes are those of that table, whereas D and trimming came from the DNA. The table has 90,000 to 120,000 clones, 81% seen once. Study outcomes and limitations: Most of the TCR beta V segments (in an earlier analysis) were productive either about 87% or about 30% of the time. Fewer N-insertions (relative to the roughly 720-donor mean) were reportedly seen in an Asian-associated ancestry cluster in a later analysis. Researchers reported in a later analysis that a missense DCLRE1C variant was tied to TCR beta V- and J-gene trimming.

The sequence came from a man aged 25 to 40 in good health and CMV-seronegative. The chain is built from TRBV18 and TRBJ1-1, with 7 bases that match TRBD1. The sequenced material came from PBMCs. The DNA of the CDR3 is TGTGCCAGCTCGAAAGGAAACAGGGGAGCGGAGGAAGCTTTCTTT. Protein product: CASSKGNRGAEEAFF.